The sequence of this TCR beta chain was determined in a study of blood T cell repertoires in COVID-19. Germline CDR1 MNHEY, CDR2 SMNVEV (reference sequence). The CDR3 loop spans 16 amino acids. The junction had 6 bases not matched to a gene; V was cut back by 1 base and J by 3 bases. Data came from immunoSEQ multiplex PCR; TCRdb stores just in-frame clones and leaves some out. The table includes some 360,000 clones, around nine tenths detected once. The sequence derives from a woman in her 30s who had been exposed to COVID-19. Sequenced input: PBMCs or T cells enriched from blood (not recorded which). The chain carries TRBV27 and TRBJ2-7, with 10 bases aligning to TRBD2. The CDR3 region has the DNA TGTGCCAGCAGTTTATGGGGTTCTAGCGGGAGCTACGAGCAGTACTTC. Translating gives CASSLWGSSGSYEQYF.